The 8 T cell receptor beta chains below all came from one sample that was sequenced in a study of beta chain features in type 1 diabetes. Sequenced material consisted of expressed TCRB transcripts (all of the isolated RNA was reverse transcribed). The table came from immunoSEQ multiplex PCR; TCRdb's copy has only in-frame clones and leaves some out. The sample carries some 360,000 clones, less than 20% recorded once. Material: naive CD4+ T cells from blood. The receptors were sampled from a woman aged 18-30 years in good health.

This clone showed up just a few times. The rearrangement joins TRBV11-2 to TRBJ2-5, with D possibly matching TRBD2 (5 bases). Trimming removed 1 base at V and 2 bases at J, with 11 bases between. Germline lookup yields CDR1 SGHAT and CDR2 FQNNGV. The CDR3 is made up of 15 amino acids. CDR3 sequence reads: CASSLAGLGQETQYF. The CDR3 DNA reads as TGTGCCAGCAGCTTAGCGGGATTGGGACAAGAGACCCAGTACTTC.

This clone came up a few times. Other DNA sequences in the sample encode the same CDR3. The CDR3 DNA is TGTGCCAGCAGTCTGGACTATCAAGAGACCCAGTACTTC. Translated: CASSLDYQETQYF. The chain recombines TRBV2 with TRBJ2-5; tentative D call: TRBD2 (6 bases). V was trimmed by 5 bases and J by 2 bases, leaving 9 bases between them. The CDR3 runs 13 residues. Germline assignment: CDR1 SNHLY and CDR2 FYNNEI.

This clone was seen only a few times. The rearrangement uses TRBV6-5 and TRBJ1-1; no reliable D call. Germline CDR1 reads MNHEY; CDR2 reads SVGAGI. The CDR3 is made up of 11 amino acids. The V and J ends lost 0 bases and 10 bases respectively, with 6 bases between them. The CDR3 loop reads CASSYSGRAFF. CDR3 coding DNA: TGTGCCAGCAGTTACTCCGGGAGAGCTTTCTTT.

This clone occurred a few times. The gene calls are TRBV30 and TRBJ2-2; D call uncertain. The CDR3 has 16 residues. Deletions cut 5 bases from V and 4 bases from J, with 20 bases between. Germline-derived CDR1 and CDR2 are GTSNPN and SVGIG (reference sequence). The CDR3 DNA is TGTGCCTGGGGGCGCTGGGTTCTTGGAAGCACCGGGGAGCTGTTTTTT. This sequence encodes CAWGRWVLGSTGELFF.

This clone was observed a few times. V gene TRBV4-2 combines with J gene TRBJ1-1; 7 bases are shared with TRBD1. Losses at the gene ends were 1 base for V and 10 bases for J; bases not matched to a gene: 6. CDR1 and CDR2 from the germline V gene are LGHNA and YNFKEQ. This CDR3 is 13 amino acids long. The CDR3 bases are TGTGCCAGCAGCCAAGTAGGACAGGCGTCAGCTTTCTTT. The encoded protein is CASSQVGQASAFF.

This clone came up a few times. The junction and the germline gene differ at one end; a read error may be behind it. The chain is built from TRBV29-1 and TRBJ1-2; 7 bases are shared with TRBD1. Germline CDR1 is SQVTM and CDR2 is ANQGSEA. The CDR3 has 9 amino acids. In DNA form, the CDR3 reads TGCAGCGTTGCTGACAGGGCGCTCTTC. Translated: CSVADRALF.

This chain joins TRBV10-3 and TRBJ2-2, with D perhaps TRBD2 (6 bases). Germline loops: CDR1 ENHRY, CDR2 SYGVKD. The V end was cut by 6 bases, the J end by 4 bases, with 18 bases between. The CDR3 consists of 16 residues. The CDR3 is CAIRRGPASITGELFF. The CDR3 nucleotides read TGTGCCATCAGGCGGGGCCCCGCGAGTATCACCGGGGAGCTGTTTTTT.

This chain connects TRBV30 to TRBJ2-1; 7 positions agree with TRBD2. V trimming: 4 bases; J trimming: 8 bases; junction bases outside the gene matches: 5. Germline CDR1 GTSNPN, CDR2 SVGIG (reference sequence). The CDR3 length is 12 residues. The CDR3 reads CAWTLAGHEQFF. The CDR3 region has the DNA TGTGCCTGGACTTTAGCGGGCCATGAGCAGTTCTTC. The entire variable domain, with the rest obtained from reference TRBV30 and TRBJ2-1, is as follows: SQTIHQWPATLVQPVGSPLSLECTVEGTSNPNLYWYRQAAGRGLQLLFYSVGIGQISSEVPQNLSASRPQDRQFILSSKKLLLSDSGFYLCAWTLAGHEQFFGPGTRLTVL.